This TCR beta chain was observed in a study of cytomegalovirus exposure and HLA in healthy donors. Findings and limits, study-wide: After further analysis at a later stage, 16,951 TCR beta sequences were associated with HLA alleles at 0.05 false discovery rate. Associated with cytomegalovirus, according to the listing, were around 170 TCR beta chains. Sequencing probably produced one cluster of sequence variants that were highly shared.

The donors comprised healthy bone marrow donors. The CDR3 is 14 amino acids. Germline CDR1 and CDR2: SGHRS and YFSETQ. V shed 3 bases, J shed 12 bases, and the junction held 15 bases outside the gene matches. This PCR relied on a set of 60 Vbeta primers and 13 Jbeta primers. Repertoires were generated with immunoSEQ multiplex PCR, while TCRdb's copy carries only in-frame clones and drops some. The profile covers under 200,000 clones, with around four fifths appearing a single time and about 1.5% taken by the ten largest. A remark on this clone: The antigen is undetermined.

The chain employs TRBV5-1 and TRBJ2-7; TRBD1 agrees at 7 bases. The sequence came from a woman in her thirties in good health and CMV-seronegative. Sequenced sample: PBMCs. The CDR3 nucleotides are TGCGCCAGCAGCTCCGGGACAGCCTCATCGCGTTGGTACTTC. It translates to CASSSGTASSRWYF. Supplemented by reference TRBV5-1 and TRBJ2-7, the full variable domain reads KAGVTQTPRYLIKTRGQQVTLSCSPISGHRSVSWYQQTPGQGLQFLFEYFSETQRNKGNFPGRFSGRQFSNSRSEMNVSTLELGDSALYLCASSSGTASSRWYFGPGTRLTVT.